The 31 T cell receptor beta chains presented below share a single source sample, sequenced in a study of PD-1 blockade in classical Hodgkin lymphoma. Generated by immunoSEQ multiplex PCR, the TCRdb table keeps only in-frame clones and is missing some. The sample has tens of thousands of clones, 89% seen once. Each and every patient relapsed after autologous stem cell transplantation, and patients got differing brentuximab vedotin exposure. Sequences were derived from peripheral blood mononuclear cells (PBMCs), sampled before the second cycle of nivolumab. The origin of the receptors is a human donor with classical Hodgkin lymphoma.

The chain has TRBV18 and TRBJ1-1, with no clear D. This CDR3 comprises 13 residues. Germline V gene lookup returns CDR1 KGHSH and CDR2 LQKENI. Trimming stripped 3 bases from V and 3 bases from J, with 8 bases between. This CDR3 is CASSPVQDTEAFF. In DNA, the CDR3 is TGTGCCAGCTCACCGGTCCAAGACACTGAAGCTTTCTTT.

This clone was seen a single time. The chain has TRBV10-3 and TRBJ2-1, with TRBD2 identical over 12 bases. The CDR3 runs to 15 residues. With V trimmed by 5 bases and J by 8 bases, 7 bases remained unmatched. CDR1 ENHRY and CDR2 SYGVKD come from the germline V gene. The CDR3 region is CAISKTSGSLDEQFF. DNA of the CDR3: TGTGCCATCAGTAAGACTAGCGGGAGTCTCGATGAGCAGTTCTTC.

This clone showed up just a few times. V is TRBV28 and J is TRBJ1-3, with D tentatively TRBD1 (5 bases). The CDR3 has 14 residues. Germline lookup yields CDR1 MDHEN and CDR2 SYDVKM. V was cut by 3 bases and J by 3 bases, with 9 bases left in between. The CDR3 reads CASSFQGIGNTIYF. Written as DNA, the CDR3 is TGTGCCAGCAGTTTCCAGGGTATTGGAAACACCATATATTTT.

The rearrangement uses TRBV5-1 and TRBJ2-1; D ambiguous. V lost 0 bases and J 8 bases, leaving 3 bases between the germline ends. The CDR3 sequence is 11 residues long. Germline CDR1 is SGHRS and CDR2 is YFSETQ. The CDR3 DNA sequence: TGCGCCAGCAGCTTGGATGATGAGCAGTTCTTC. Its translation: CASSLDDEQFF.

V and J are TRBV27 and TRBJ2-7; perhaps D is TRBD1 or TRBD2 (5 bases each). The V end lost 3 bases, the J end lost 2 bases, and 14 bases lay between the germline ends. CDR3 length equals 15 residues. The germline gives CDR1 MNHEY, CDR2 SMNVEV (reference sequence). The CDR3 bases are TGTGCCAGCAGTTTGTTGGGGGAACTTCCCTACGAGCAGTACTTC. Its protein product is CASSLLGELPYEQYF.

The rearrangement uses TRBV5-1 and TRBJ2-7, with TRBD1 identical over 8 bases. This CDR3 spans 16 amino acids. The ends lost 4 bases at V and 7 bases at J; junction bases unmatched: 16. CDR1 is SGHRS, CDR2 YFSETQ, per germline. Here the CDR3 reads CASSTRPQGAPQEQYF. CDR3 bases: TGCGCCAGCAGCACTCGCCCCCAGGGGGCGCCTCAGGAGCAGTACTTC.

This chain connects TRBV10-3 to TRBJ1-2, with 10 bases matching TRBD1. Germline lookup yields CDR1 ENHRY and CDR2 SYGVKD. Trimming cost V 8 bases and J 9 bases; bases outside gene matches: 15. The CDR3 is 15 amino acids. CDR3 bases: TGTGCCATCTTGATGAGCTCCGGGACAGGGGAAAGCTACACCTTC. Amino acid sequence: CAILMSSGTGESYTF.

The chain couples TRBV6-6 to TRBJ2-1; the D gene is possibly TRBD1 (5 bases). Germline CDR1 MNHNY, CDR2 SVGAGI (reference sequence). This CDR3 contains 12 residues. Deletions cut 5 bases from V and 9 bases from J, with 11 bases between. The CDR3 region is CASSQGFFEQFF. In DNA, the CDR3 is TGTGCCAGCAGTCAGGGTTTCTTTGAGCAGTTCTTC.

This rearrangement joins TRBV4-1 to TRBJ2-7, with D possibly being TRBD1 (6 bases). This CDR3 has 16 residues. V lost 1 base and J lost 0, with 13 bases in between. The germline CDR1 and CDR2 sequences are MGHRA and YSYEKL. Written as DNA, the CDR3 is TGCGCCAGCAGCCAAGGGTGGACAGTTAGCTCCTACGAGCAGTACTTC. It encodes CASSQGWTVSSYEQYF.

The chain uses TRBV23-1 and TRBJ1-6; D remains ambiguous. TRBV23-1 is an ORF for which the function is uncertain. V was shortened by 0 bases and J by 10 bases, with 16 bases between the two germline ends. This CDR3 has 16 amino acids. In nucleotides, the CDR3 is TGCGCCAGCAGTCAATCGGGCCTGGTCCCCTCATCACCCCTCCACTTT. Its protein product is CASSQSGLVPSSPLHF.

V and J are TRBV29-1 and TRBJ2-5; 12 bases line up with TRBD2. This CDR3 has 15 amino acids. Losses at the gene ends were 7 bases for V and 6 bases for J; bases not matched to a gene: 12. Looked up from germline, CDR1 is SQVTM and CDR2 is ANQGSEA. This chain's CDR3 is CSGSRTSGDPQTQYF. The CDR3 DNA is TGCAGCGGCTCAAGGACTAGCGGGGATCCCCAGACCCAGTACTTC.

The chain joins TRBV11-2 to TRBJ2-1, with TRBD2 as a possible D gene (5 bases). The germline CDR1 and CDR2 sequences are SGHAT and FQNNGV. Between the trimmed V and J ends, which lost 6 bases and 7 bases, there was a span of 10 bases. The CDR3 has 12 residues. For the CDR3, the DNA is TGTGCCAGCAGGGGCGGGTCAAATGAGCAGTTCTTC. It yields the protein CASRGGSNEQFF.

The chain is built from TRBV5-6 and TRBJ2-4; D is uncertain. The ends were cut back, 6 bases at V and 4 bases at J, with 2 bases in the middle. Germline V gives CDR1 SGHDT, CDR2 YYEEEE. CDR3 size: 10 residues. As DNA, the CDR3 is TGTGCCAGCAAGAAAAACATTCAGTACTTC. Translated, it gives CASKKNIQYF.

The chain couples TRBV28 to TRBJ2-7; TRBD1 aligns across 7 bases. The CDR3 is 13 amino acids. Losses at the gene ends were 5 bases for V and 3 bases for J; bases not matched to a gene: 4. Germline-derived CDR1 and CDR2 are MDHEN and SYDVKM. Here the CDR3 reads CASSPTGNYEQYF. In DNA, the CDR3 is TGTGCCAGCAGTCCGACAGGGAACTACGAGCAGTACTTC. Combining the CDR3 with reference TRBV28 and TRBJ2-7 gives the whole variable domain DVKVTQSSRYLVKRTGEKVFLECVQDMDHENMFWYRQDPGLGLRLIYFSYDVKMKEKGDIPEGYSVSREKKERFSLILESASTNQTSMYLCASSPTGNYEQYFGPGTRLTVT.

This rearrangement joins TRBV19 to TRBJ2-1; 7 nucleotides line up with TRBD1. This CDR3 is 15 amino acids long. Germline V gene lookup returns CDR1 LNHDA and CDR2 SQIVND (reference sequence). V shed 3 bases, J shed 3 bases, and the junction held 5 bases outside the gene matches. CDR3 DNA: TGTGCCAGTAGTATCGGACAGGTTAACTACAATGAGCAGTTCTTC. Translation gives CASSIGQVNYNEQFF.

The CDR3 nucleotides read TGTGCCATCATTGGAGGTGGAAACACCATATATTTT. Protein product: CAIIGGGNTIYF. This chain links TRBV10-3 with TRBJ1-3, with no clear D. Germline V gene lookup returns CDR1 ENHRY and CDR2 SYGVKD. CDR3 length equals 12 residues. V was trimmed by 7 bases and J by 3 bases, leaving 7 bases between them.

The chain employs TRBV5-1 and TRBJ1-4; unclear D gene. V dropped 3 bases and J dropped 5 bases, with 14 bases sitting between them. There are 15 residues in the CDR3. Germline CDR1 is SGHRS and CDR2 is YFSETQ. CDR3 region: CASSSRPQTNEKLFF. CDR3 sequence (DNA): TGCGCCAGCAGCTCCAGACCCCAAACCAATGAAAAACTGTTTTTT.

This clone was found once. The V and J genes are TRBV6-6 and TRBJ2-7; 11 bases fit TRBD1. The germline gives CDR1 MNHNY, CDR2 SVGAGI (reference sequence). CDR3 length equals 15 residues. V lost 0 bases to trimming and J lost 5 bases; unmatched junction nucleotides: 3. The CDR3 DNA reads TGTGCCAGCAGTTACTCGGACAGGGGGCTGGACGAGCAGTACTTC. This sequence encodes CASSYSDRGLDEQYF.

V and J are TRBV5-6 and TRBJ2-7; 9 nucleotides match TRBD1. The V and J ends lost 0 bases and 6 bases, in that order; junction bases with no gene match: 7. Germline V gene data show CDR1 as SGHDT and CDR2 as YYEEEE. This CDR3 is built from 15 residues. CDR3 protein: CASSLVGQGAGEQYF. CDR3 in DNA: TGTGCCAGCAGCTTGGTGGGACAGGGTGCTGGCGAGCAGTACTTC.

The chain is built from TRBV19 and TRBJ1-1, with D maybe TRBD1 (6 bases). This CDR3 comprises 17 residues. Trimming took off 2 bases at V and 0 bases at J, with 16 bases between the two ends. Germline V gene sequence: CDR1 LNHDA, CDR2 SQIVND (reference sequence). In DNA form, the CDR3 reads TGTGCCAGTAGTATAATAGGGGGGATTCCCATGAACACTGAAGCTTTCTTT. This encodes CASSIIGGIPMNTEAFF.

The chain carries TRBV27 and TRBJ2-7; 8 nucleotides line up with TRBD1. Germline assignment: CDR1 MNHEY and CDR2 SMNVEV (reference sequence). Trimming removed 2 bases from V and 0 bases from J; junction bases left unmatched: 3. The CDR3 has 15 amino acids. The CDR3 coding sequence is TGTGCCAGCAGTTTAGGGGGGACAGGCTCCTACGAGCAGTACTTC. Translated, it gives CASSLGGTGSYEQYF.

The V gene is TRBV6-6, the J gene TRBJ2-2; D gene uncertain. Looked up from germline, CDR1 is MNHNY and CDR2 is SVGAGI (reference sequence). The CDR3 totals 15 residues. Trimming stripped 0 bases from V and 6 bases from J, with 11 bases between. For the CDR3, the DNA is TGTGCCAGCAGTTACTCCCTGGAAACCCCCGGGGAGCTGTTTTTT. This encodes CASSYSLETPGELFF.

The gene calls are TRBV28 and TRBJ2-5, with D unresolved. The V gene lost 6 bases and the J gene lost 3 bases, with 5 bases spanning the gap. This CDR3 has 11 amino acids. Germline CDR1 and CDR2: MDHEN and SYDVKM. The CDR3 here is CASRWKETQYF. The CDR3 region has the DNA TGTGCCAGCAGGTGGAAAGAGACCCAGTACTTC.

The chain employs TRBV29-1 and TRBJ2-3; possibly TRBD2 for D (6 bases). The CDR3 spans 10 residues. Germline V gene data show CDR1 as SQVTM and CDR2 as ANQGSEA. V lost 4 bases and J lost 13, with 12 bases in between. DNA of the CDR3: TGCAGCGTTGGGAGGGTCGAGGAGTATTTT. Translating it yields CSVGRVEEYF.

The V and J genes are TRBV11-2 and TRBJ2-1, with 7 bases aligning to TRBD1. Losses at the gene ends were 0 bases for V and 5 bases for J; bases not matched to a gene: 13. The CDR3 covers 18 residues. CDR1 is SGHAT and CDR2 is FQNNGV in the germline V gene. CDR3: CASSLEETGFFSDNEQFF. The CDR3 DNA sequence: TGTGCCAGCAGCTTAGAAGAGACAGGGTTCTTCTCGGACAATGAGCAGTTCTTC.

The chain joins TRBV10-1 to TRBJ1-1, with D perhaps matching TRBD1 (6 bases). V lost 5 bases and J 5 bases, leaving 18 bases between the germline ends. This CDR3 contains 15 residues. Germline V CDR1 and CDR2: WNHNN, SYGVQD (reference sequence). The CDR3 DNA follows: TGCGCCAGCAGTACAGGGAGGGTGGGCGAGACTGAAGCTTTCTTT. Residues: CASSTGRVGETEAFF.

V is TRBV28 and J is TRBJ2-1, with D unclear. Germline lookup yields CDR1 MDHEN and CDR2 SYDVKM. The CDR3 is 13 residues long. V was shortened by 3 bases and J by 5 bases, with 8 bases between the two germline ends. CDR3 nucleotides: TGTGCCAGCAGTTTCGGGCTAAACAATGAGCAGTTCTTC. As protein: CASSFGLNNEQFF.

The V and J genes are TRBV15 and TRBJ2-5; maybe TRBD1 (6 bases). The end of the DNA aligns better with TRBJ2-7, so the J call may be wrong. In germline, CDR1 is LNHNV, CDR2 YYDKDF (reference sequence). The CDR3 runs 13 residues. The CDR3 DNA reads TGTGCCACCAGCATACAGGGTTCCTACGAGCAGTACTTC. Amino acids: CATSIQGSYEQYF.

V and J are TRBV19 and TRBJ2-3; D is unresolved. V was clipped by 3 bases and J by 0 bases, with 13 bases between them. CDR1 is LNHDA and CDR2 is SQIVND in the germline V gene (reference sequence). There are 16 residues in the CDR3. For the CDR3, the DNA is TGTGCCAGTAGTATTGGCAGCTTACTGAGCACAGATACGCAGTATTTT. Translation gives CASSIGSLLSTDTQYF. The full variable domain, rest sourced from reference TRBV19 and TRBJ2-3, is DGGITQSPKYLFRKEGQNVTLSCEQNLNHDAMYWYRQDPGQGLRLIYYSQIVNDFQKGDIAEGYSVSREKKESFPLTVTSAQKNPTAFYLCASSIGSLLSTDTQYFGPGTRLTVL.

This chain connects TRBV13 to TRBJ2-1; TRBD1 aligns across 10 bases. This CDR3 region has 11 residues. Germline values: CDR1 PRHDT, CDR2 FYEKMQ (reference sequence). J lost 15 bases, V lost 5 bases, and 4 bases had no gene match. CDR3 bases: TGTGCCAGCAGCCTCCGGGACAGGGGGTTCTTC. Residues: CASSLRDRGFF.

This chain uses TRBV18 with TRBJ2-5, with a weak D call TRBD2 (6 bases). The length of the CDR3 is 15 residues. Germline values: CDR1 KGHSH, CDR2 LQKENI. V lost 2 bases, J lost 7 bases, and 17 bases lay in between. For the CDR3, the DNA is TGTGCCAGCTCACCAAATGCTAGCGATTGGGGGACCCAGTACTTC. Protein sequence: CASSPNASDWGTQYF.